The clone carrying this T cell receptor beta chain came up once. This table comes from immunoSEQ multiplex PCR, and its TCRdb copy is limited to in-frame clones, with some not included. The sample has 140,000 to 150,000 clones, 91% seen once. The sample originates from a study of T cell responses to AZD1222 COVID-19 vaccine. The CDR3 consists of 12 residues. V lost 1 base and J lost 14, with 14 bases in between. The germline V gene encodes CDR1 SEHNR and CDR2 FQNEAQ (reference sequence). The J gene is TRBJ2-5, the V gene TRBV7-9; D is uncertain. The specimen was peripheral blood, collected 28 days after the second dose of the MenACWY control vaccine. The clonotype comes from an adult who received the MenACWY meningococcal vaccine as a control. CDR3: CASSLGPSYSYF. As DNA, the CDR3 is TGTGCCAGCAGCTTAGGCCCGTCATACTCCTACTTC.